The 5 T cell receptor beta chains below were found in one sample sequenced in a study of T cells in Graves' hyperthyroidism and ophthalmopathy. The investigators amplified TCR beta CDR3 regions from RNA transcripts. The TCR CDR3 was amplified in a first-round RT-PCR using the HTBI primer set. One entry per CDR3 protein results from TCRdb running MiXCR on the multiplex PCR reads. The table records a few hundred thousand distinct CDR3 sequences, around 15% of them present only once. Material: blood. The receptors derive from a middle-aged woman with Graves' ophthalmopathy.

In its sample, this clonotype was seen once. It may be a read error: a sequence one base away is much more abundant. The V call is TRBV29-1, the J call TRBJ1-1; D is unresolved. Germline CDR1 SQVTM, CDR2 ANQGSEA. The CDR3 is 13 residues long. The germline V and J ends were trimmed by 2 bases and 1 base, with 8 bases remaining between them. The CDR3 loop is CSVEMGSNTEAFF. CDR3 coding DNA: TGCAGCGTTGAAATGGGGTCGAACACTGAAGCTTTCTTT.

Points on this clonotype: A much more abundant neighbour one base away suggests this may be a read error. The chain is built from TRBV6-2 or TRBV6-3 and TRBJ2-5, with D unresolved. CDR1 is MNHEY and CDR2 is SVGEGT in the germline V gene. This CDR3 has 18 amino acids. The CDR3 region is CASSARVVGSGYQETLYF. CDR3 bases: TGTGCCAGCAGTGCAAGGGTAGTGGGCTCGGGTTACCAAGAGACCCTGTACTTC.

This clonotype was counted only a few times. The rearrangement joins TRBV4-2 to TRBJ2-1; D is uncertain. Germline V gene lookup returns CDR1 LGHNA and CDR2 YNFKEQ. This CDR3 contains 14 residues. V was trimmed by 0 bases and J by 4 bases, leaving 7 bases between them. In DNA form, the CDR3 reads TGTGCCAGCAGCCAAGACTCCCGGTACAATGAGCAGTTCTTC. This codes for CASSQDSRYNEQFF.

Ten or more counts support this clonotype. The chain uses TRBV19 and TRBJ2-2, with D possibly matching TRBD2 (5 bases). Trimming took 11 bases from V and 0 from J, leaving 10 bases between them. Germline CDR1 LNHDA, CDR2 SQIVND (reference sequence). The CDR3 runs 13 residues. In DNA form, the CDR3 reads TGTGCCTTGCGGGCACCGAACACCGGGGAGCTGTTTTTT. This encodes CALRAPNTGELFF.

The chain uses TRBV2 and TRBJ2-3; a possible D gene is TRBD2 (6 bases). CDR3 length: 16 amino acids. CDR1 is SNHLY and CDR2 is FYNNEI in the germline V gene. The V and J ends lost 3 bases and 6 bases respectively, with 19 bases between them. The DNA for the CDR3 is TGTGCCAGCAGTGACCCCGGGACTGCTCTTGGGGATACGCAGTATTTT. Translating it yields CASSDPGTALGDTQYF.